Sequencing of this T cell receptor beta chain was carried out in a study of regulatory T cells in long-lasting Graves disease. According to the study, TCR beta libraries were built with iRepertoire HTBI primers and CDR3-region Arm-PCR. TCRdb processed the multiplex PCR reads anew with MiXCR; each CDR3 protein has one entry. The sample has roughly 400,000 distinct CDR3 sequences; over 15% are singletons. Sample time point: newly diagnosed GD, antithyroid drugs for less than 3 months. The TCR library was prepared using RNA isolated from PBMCs. Patients of an endocrinology department in Xi'an, China, were included. The sample was also reused in another study, on T cells in Graves' hyperthyroidism and ophthalmopathy. That source reports: Stable hyperthyroidism: no ophthalmopathy progression over 18 months of follow-up. HTBI primers were employed in a first-round RT-PCR of the TCR CDR3.

The specimen comprised peripheral blood mononuclear cells (PBMCs), sampled at new diagnosis, from a patient treated with antithyroid drugs. The TCR sequence derives from a young woman with Graves disease.

CDR3 region: CASYGDLWENEQFF. In DNA, the CDR3 is TGTGCCAGTTATGGCGACCTTTGGGAGAATGAGCAGTTCTTC. The rearrangement joins TRBV6-1 to TRBJ2-1, with D perhaps matching TRBD2 (5 bases). The CDR3 is made up of 14 amino acids. The germline gives CDR1 MNHNS, CDR2 SASEGT. The V gene lost 9 bases and the J gene lost 7 bases, with 19 bases spanning the gap.